These 21 T cell receptor beta chains originate from one sample sequenced in a study of OX40 agonist ivuxolimab in advanced cancers. The library relied on the immunoSEQ multiplex PCR assay. TCRdb retrieved this table from immuneACCESS and kept in-frame rearrangements only. Not all clones are present; in checked studies, unresolved V genes account for under half, and no reason is known for the remainder. The sample includes tens of thousands of clones, with roughly nine tenths observed a single time. The ten top clones hold 0.3% to 0.35% of the sample. This material consisted of CD4+ or CD8+ T cells sorted from blood, taken in a trial of the OX40 agonist ivuxolimab. The receptors were gathered from an adult with an advanced solid tumor such as melanoma, head and neck, liver or kidney cancer.

The chain links TRBV27 to TRBJ2-3; tentative D call: TRBD2 (6 bases). Looked up from germline, CDR1 is MNHEY and CDR2 is SMNVEV (reference sequence). Trimming left V 3 bases short and J 5 bases short, with 12 bases between. The CDR3 extends over 14 amino acids. The CDR3 is CASSFGGTGDTQYF. The DNA for the CDR3 is TGTGCCAGCAGTTTTGGAGGGACCGGAGATACGCAGTATTTT.

V and J are TRBV5-8 and TRBJ1-6, with D perhaps TRBD1 (5 bases). V was pared by 0 bases and J by 5 bases, with 9 bases between. CDR3 length: 15 residues. Germline CDR1 and CDR2: SGHTS and YDEGEE. CDR3 nucleotide sequence: TGTGCCAGCAGCTTGGCGGGGGTGGATAATTCACCCCTCCACTTT. It specifies CASSLAGVDNSPLHF.

Here the CDR3 DNA reads TGTGCCAGTAGTATTGGGGATAGCAATCAGCCCCAGCATTTT. It encodes CASSIGDSNQPQHF. The chain has TRBV19 and TRBJ1-5, with unresolved D. Per germline, CDR1 LNHDA and CDR2 SQIVND (reference sequence). Trimming removed 3 bases at V and 0 bases at J, with 6 bases between. The length of the CDR3 is 14 residues.

The V and J genes are TRBV2 and TRBJ1-1, with D unclear. The germline gives CDR1 SNHLY, CDR2 FYNNEI. Trimming stripped 2 bases from V and 3 bases from J, with 10 bases between. This CDR3 region has 14 residues. CDR3 sequence reads: CASSEPPEHTEAFF. CDR3 sequence (DNA): TGTGCCAGCAGTGAACCTCCGGAGCACACTGAAGCTTTCTTT. Using reference TRBV2 and TRBJ1-1 for the parts outside the CDR3, the full variable domain is EPEVTQTPSHQVTQMGQEVILRCVPISNHLYFYWYRQILGQKVEFLVSFYNNEISEKSEIFDDQFSVERPDGSNFTLKIRSTKLEDSAMYFCASSEPPEHTEAFFGQGTRLTVV.

The J gene is TRBJ1-5, the V gene TRBV20-1; D is undetermined. V was cut by 3 bases and J by 5 bases, with 5 bases left in between. Germline CDR1 is DFQATT and CDR2 is SNEGSKA (reference sequence). This CDR3 comprises 11 residues. The DNA for the CDR3 is TGCAGTGCTAGTATGGATCAGCCCCAGCATTTT. Translating gives CSASMDQPQHF.

The chain carries TRBV19 and TRBJ2-1; D perhaps matches TRBD2 (5 bases). Per the germline V gene, CDR1 is LNHDA and CDR2 is SQIVND (reference sequence). The CDR3 sequence is 16 residues long. The ends were cut back, 7 bases at V and 3 bases at J, with 19 bases in the middle. In DNA form, the CDR3 reads TGTGCCAGTACCCCGAGGTCGAGTAGCGACTACAATGAGCAGTTCTTC. This gives the protein CASTPRSSSDYNEQFF.

The V gene is TRBV19, the J gene TRBJ2-1; 11 nucleotides match TRBD2. Germline CDR1 LNHDA, CDR2 SQIVND (reference sequence). Trimming removed 5 bases from V and 5 bases from J; junction bases left unmatched: 11. CDR3 size: 17 residues. The CDR3 nucleotides read TGTGCCAGTAGTTCGCGCCTCGGGACTAGCGGACACAATGAGCAGTTCTTC. Encoded protein: CASSSRLGTSGHNEQFF. Full variable domain (rest looked up from reference TRBV19 and TRBJ2-1): DGGITQSPKYLFRKEGQNVTLSCEQNLNHDAMYWYRQDPGQGLRLIYYSQIVNDFQKGDIAEGYSVSREKKESFPLTVTSAQKNPTAFYLCASSSRLGTSGHNEQFFGPGTRLTVL.

The J gene is TRBJ2-7, the V gene TRBV5-1, with D tentatively TRBD1 (6 bases). The ends were cut back, 5 bases at V and 5 bases at J, with 17 bases in the middle. This CDR3 contains 14 residues. Germline assignment: CDR1 SGHRS and CDR2 YFSETQ. As DNA, the CDR3 is TGCGCCAGCAGTGTGACAGGAGTACCTAACGAGCAGTACTTC. It is translated as CASSVTGVPNEQYF.

This chain joins TRBV15 and TRBJ2-7, with D unresolved. The ends were cut back, 1 base at V and 5 bases at J, with 15 bases in the middle. The germline gives CDR1 LNHNV, CDR2 YYDKDF (reference sequence). The CDR3 length is 15 residues. The CDR3 bases are TGTGCCACCAGCAGAGGCCTGAGCCACATAGACGAGCAGTACTTC. Protein sequence: CATSRGLSHIDEQYF.

J is TRBJ1-5 and V is TRBV19; no clear D. Trimming left V 3 bases short and J 0 bases short, with 9 bases between. Germline V CDR1 and CDR2: LNHDA, SQIVND (reference sequence). The length of the CDR3 is 15 residues. Written as DNA, the CDR3 is TGTGCCAGTAGTATCCTCGACGATAGCAATCAGCCCCAGCATTTT. Its protein is CASSILDDSNQPQHF.

Notes on this clone: One end of the junction does not line up with germline, which may come from a read error. The chain joins TRBV29-1 to TRBJ2-4, with TRBD2 identical over 14 bases. The CDR3 contains 12 residues. Germline values: CDR1 SQVTM, CDR2 ANQGSEA. CDR3 nucleotides: TGCAGCGCGATCGGACTAGCGGGAGGATGGGACTTC. Its protein is CSAIGLAGGWDF.

The V call is TRBV6-1, the J call TRBJ2-7; D not certain. With 3 bases removed from V and 2 bases from J, the gap between germline ends came to 20 bases. The germline CDR1 and CDR2 sequences are MNHNS and SASEGT. The length of the CDR3 is 17 residues. CDR3 DNA sequence: TGTGCCAGCAGTGATACCAACCCGGCGACGGTACCCTACGAGCAGTACTTC. It encodes CASSDTNPATVPYEQYF.

The gene calls are TRBV18 and TRBJ2-7; tentative D call: TRBD1 (5 bases). The germline CDR1 and CDR2 sequences are KGHSH and LQKENI. The CDR3 runs 15 residues. The V end lost 3 bases, the J end lost 0 bases, and 12 bases lay between the germline ends. The CDR3 bases are TGTGCCAGCTCACCCTCAGGGTTACCCTCCTACGAGCAGTACTTC. This codes for CASSPSGLPSYEQYF.

This chain connects TRBV19 to TRBJ1-2; perhaps TRBD1 as D (5 bases). The germline V gene encodes CDR1 LNHDA and CDR2 SQIVND (reference sequence). The CDR3 spans 16 residues. The V end lost 7 bases, the J end lost 0 bases, and 18 bases lay between the germline ends. DNA for the CDR3: TGTGCCAGTAAAAGGGACTCCTCCGCTCCTAACTATGGCTACACCTTC. It is translated as CASKRDSSAPNYGYTF.

This chain uses TRBV19 with TRBJ2-1, with TRBD2 matching over 9 bases. With 3 bases clipped from V and 8 bases from J, the junction kept 8 bases outside the gene matches. The germline V gene encodes CDR1 LNHDA and CDR2 SQIVND (reference sequence). There are 15 residues in the CDR3. CDR3 sequence reads: CASSIGAGGFDEQFF. The CDR3 coding sequence is TGTGCCAGTAGTATCGGAGCGGGAGGTTTTGATGAGCAGTTCTTC.

Here the CDR3 reads CASRGTGKGVLAGGYEQYF. Here the CDR3 DNA reads TGTGCCAGCAGGGGAACAGGGAAGGGGGTACTAGCGGGAGGGTACGAGCAGTACTTC. The chain recombines TRBV28 with TRBJ2-7, with 13 bases matching TRBD2. Trimming took 6 bases from V and 4 from J; bases not matched to a gene: 18. The CDR3 totals 19 residues. CDR1 and CDR2 (germline): MDHEN, SYDVKM.

This chain links TRBV28 with TRBJ1-1; D perhaps matches TRBD1 (5 bases). In germline, CDR1 is MDHEN, CDR2 SYDVKM. This CDR3 has 16 amino acids. V gave up 7 bases and J gave up 6 bases, with 24 bases separating them. The CDR3 DNA reads TGTGCCAGCACCCCGTTTCGCAGGGCAAGGGGTGCTGAAGCTTTCTTT. Translating gives CASTPFRRARGAEAFF. Filled out from reference TRBV28 and TRBJ1-1, the complete variable domain reads DVKVTQSSRYLVKRTGEKVFLECVQDMDHENMFWYRQDPGLGLRLIYFSYDVKMKEKGDIPEGYSVSREKKERFSLILESASTNQTSMYLCASTPFRRARGAEAFFGQGTRLTVV.

A single count supports this clone. The genes are TRBV28 and TRBJ2-1; 13 nucleotides align to TRBD2. CDR3 length: 15 residues. Germline lookup yields CDR1 MDHEN and CDR2 SYDVKM. J was trimmed by 9 bases and V by 5 bases; bases with no gene match: 7. The CDR3 DNA reads as TGTGCCAGCAGTCCGGGACTAGCGGGGCGAGCTGAGCAGTTCTTC. Translating it yields CASSPGLAGRAEQFF.

V and J are TRBV6-6 and TRBJ1-6, with TRBD1 matching 11 bases. In germline, CDR1 is MNHNY, CDR2 SVGAGI (reference sequence). The CDR3 runs to 15 residues. Trimming at V came to 6 bases and at J to 7 bases, leaving 5 bases not matched to a gene. This CDR3 reads CASSYGDRGNSPLHF. The CDR3 DNA reads as TGTGCCAGCAGCTACGGGGACAGGGGGAATTCACCCCTCCACTTT.

The V and J genes are TRBV27 and TRBJ2-5; the D gene is possibly TRBD1 (6 bases). The V end lost 3 bases, the J end lost 5 bases, and 7 bases lay between the germline ends. Germline loops: CDR1 MNHEY, CDR2 SMNVEV (reference sequence). CDR3 length: 12 amino acids. The CDR3 spells CASSFRGETQYF. CDR3 nucleotide sequence: TGTGCCAGCAGTTTTAGGGGGGAGACCCAGTACTTC.

This chain's CDR3 is CASSPRQGPYEQYF. The CDR3 nucleotides read TGCGCCAGCAGCCCCAGACAGGGACCCTACGAGCAGTACTTC. The V call is TRBV10-1, the J call TRBJ2-7; 7 positions agree with TRBD1. Per the germline V gene, CDR1 is WNHNN and CDR2 is SYGVQD (reference sequence). Trimming cost V 6 bases and J 2 bases; bases outside gene matches: 7. The CDR3 sequence is 14 residues long.